This T cell receptor (beta chain) was recorded in a study of OX40 agonist ivuxolimab in advanced cancers. Some background on the complete study: The costimulatory receptor OX40 (CD134) was targeted by ivuxolimab, a fully human IgG2 agonistic monoclonal antibody. Intravenous ivuxolimab was administered to patients every 2 weeks at six dose levels: 0.01, 0.1, 0.3, 1.5, 3 and 10 mg/kg. Among the approximately 54 dose-escalation patients, 19 had hepatocellular carcinoma, approximately 15 melanoma, 9 renal cell carcinoma and 9 head and neck cancer. The dose-escalation cohort was around 83% male with a mean age of 60 years, ranging from about 23 to 85. Patients were allowed to have had prior anti-PD-1, anti-PD-L1 or anti-CTLA-4 therapy, and approximately 40% of the dose-escalation patients had previously received checkpoint inhibitors. Partial responses occurred in three dose-escalation patients, of whom one had hepatocellular carcinoma and two had cutaneous melanoma. The point of sequencing TCRbeta in the periphery was to test whether ivuxolimab changed TCR sequence diversity and drove clonal T-cell expansion. The monotherapy dose-escalation portion (N of about 49 patients) of the phase I ivuxolimab trial is reported in the paper.

The trial excluded patients who had a history of autoimmune disease or were on systemic immunosuppression. Peripheral blood for TCR sequencing was drawn from every dose cohort at baseline, at cycle 4 day 1 and at cycle 7 day 1. Samples were obtained from an open-label, multicenter, first-in-human phase I dose-escalation trial of ivuxolimab. The trial enrolled adults with locally advanced or metastatic head and neck squamous cell, hepatocellular, melanoma or renal cell carcinoma. Before TCR sequencing, CD4+ and CD8+ T cells were separately sorted from peripheral blood. Genomic DNA was extracted from sorted cells for sequencing of the TCRbeta CDR3 region. The immunoSEQ Assay was used for sequencing of TCRbeta CDR3 regions. TCRdb holds this immuneACCESS table with in-frame rearrangements only. Some clones are missing; in checked studies, unresolved V genes explain under half, and the rest has no known cause. The sample table shows some 49,000 clones, and approximately 81% are seen once. 20% of the sample goes to the ten largest clones.

The germline V gene yields SGHAT for CDR1 and FQNNGV for CDR2. V sheds 5 bases and J sheds 7 bases, leaving 9 bases between their ends. Counted from cysteine to phenylalanine, this CDR3 has 12 amino acids. CDR3 DNA is the only sequence kept; it has 36 bases, read in frame from the first base. This clone was recorded only once. Which antigen it targets is not known. No much larger clone is present one base from it, and per-base qualities are unavailable. Here is what the overall study found, with its caveats: The antigen specificity of the clonally expanded peripheral T cells was not determined. At doses from 0.1 to 3.0 mg/kg, clonal expansion was seen in both CD4+ and CD8+ blood T cells between baseline and week 6. In the 0.1-3.0 mg/kg groups, partial responders had among the lowest normalized peripheral clonal expansion, particularly in CD8+ T cells. Low levels of normalized T-cell clonal expansion were also shown by some nonresponding patients. After ivuxolimab, expanded clones were on average more numerous among CD8+ T cells than among CD4+ T cells.

The chain was built from TRBV11-2 and TRBJ2-1; the D segment cannot be called with confidence. This TCR was sampled from an adult with an advanced solid tumor such as melanoma, head and neck, liver or kidney cancer. Sequenced here: CD4+ or CD8+ T cells sorted from blood, sampled in a trial of the OX40 agonist ivuxolimab. The CDR3: CASSLQKNEQFF. The nucleotides read TGTGCCAGCAGCCTCCAAAAGAATGAGCAGTTCTTC.